A single sample is the source of the 25 T cell receptor beta chains below, sequenced in a study of shared clonotypes between healthy human individuals. Sequenced by immunoSEQ multiplex PCR; TCRdb stores in-frame clones only, minus some. The data contain 1,100,000 or so clones, around three quarters of them singletons. The material sequenced was memory CD4+ T cells from PBMCs. Subset of the sample: CD45RA-negative fraction. The receptors derive from a man aged 18 to 30 in good health. Some clones in this sample may be carry-over from other donors' samples.

The rearrangement uses TRBV10-3 and TRBJ2-7, with 11 bases matching TRBD1. CDR1 ENHRY and CDR2 SYGVKD come from the germline V gene. After removal of 4 bases from V and 3 bases from J, the junction contained 5 bases not matched to a gene. CDR3 length: 15 residues. This CDR3 reads CAISGEDRGRYEQYF. The CDR3 bases are TGTGCCATCAGTGGCGAGGACAGGGGGCGCTACGAGCAGTACTTC.

The chain links TRBV6-1 to TRBJ2-7; D unresolved. Trimming stripped 10 bases from V and 3 bases from J, with 10 bases between. The CDR3 has 11 residues. CDR1 is MNHNS, CDR2 SASEGT, per germline. In DNA, the CDR3 is TGTGCCACCAGAGACGTCTACGAGCAGTACTTC. This codes for CATRDVYEQYF.

Details on this clone: Other DNA sequences in this specimen translate into the identical CDR3. The chain joins TRBV20-1 to TRBJ2-7; D is uncertain. V was cut by 2 bases and J by 3 bases, with 5 bases left in between. Germline values: CDR1 DFQATT, CDR2 SNEGSKA (reference sequence). The CDR3 length is 11 residues. CDR3 nucleotide sequence: TGCAGTGCTAGATCGGACTACGAGCAGTACTTC. Its translation: CSARSDYEQYF.

V and J are TRBV30 and TRBJ2-1; D gene uncertain. V was shortened by 0 bases and J by 6 bases, with 6 bases between the two germline ends. Germline assignment: CDR1 GTSNPN and CDR2 SVGIG (reference sequence). This CDR3 is 12 amino acids long. The DNA of the CDR3 is TGTGCCTGGAGTGTTAGGTTCAATGAGCAGTTCTTC. It encodes CAWSVRFNEQFF.

This clone has just a few counts. The CDR3 loop reads CASSALLAGDSTGELFF. Written as DNA, the CDR3 is TGTGCCAGCAGCGCCCTCCTAGCGGGAGATTCAACGGGGGAGCTGTTTTTT. The chain recombines TRBV9 with TRBJ2-2; 10 nucleotides align to TRBD2. Looked up from germline, CDR1 is SGDLS and CDR2 is YYNGEE. The CDR3 loop spans 17 amino acids. The junction had 13 bases not matched to a gene; V was cut back by 3 bases and J by 8 bases.

The table lists this clone with a few counts. The chain is built from TRBV2 and TRBJ2-2; 10 nucleotides agree with TRBD2. There are 15 residues in the CDR3. J gave up 7 bases and V 6 bases, and 8 bases lay outside the gene matches. Germline CDR1 reads SNHLY; CDR2 reads FYNNEI. The CDR3 here is CASRTTSGSGGELFF. DNA of the CDR3: TGTGCCAGCAGAACGACTAGCGGGTCGGGCGGGGAGCTGTTTTTT.

This rearrangement joins TRBV29-1 to TRBJ2-3; D ambiguous. Germline loops: CDR1 SQVTM, CDR2 ANQGSEA. The ends were cut back, 3 bases at V and 5 bases at J, with 6 bases in the middle. The CDR3 runs to 11 residues. In DNA form, the CDR3 reads TGCAGCGTTGATATGGTAGATACGCAGTATTTT. This translates into CSVDMVDTQYF.

This clone was recorded a few times. The chain has TRBV4-2 and TRBJ1-1; 11 nucleotides line up with TRBD1. The germline CDR1 and CDR2 sequences are LGHNA and YNFKEQ. CDR3 length: 14 residues. Trimming removed 4 bases from V and 7 bases from J; junction bases left unmatched: 5. In DNA form, the CDR3 reads TGTGCCAGCAGCCGAGGACAGGGGGCAGGTGAAGCTTTCTTT. It is translated as CASSRGQGAGEAFF.

The chain links TRBV6-1 to TRBJ2-1; TRBD2 might be the D (5 bases). The V gene's germline CDR1 is MNHNS and CDR2 SASEGT. This CDR3 comprises 13 residues. V lost 3 bases and J 8 bases, leaving 11 bases between the germline ends. CDR3 amino acids: CASSDASQHEQFF. The CDR3, as DNA: TGTGCCAGCAGTGACGCTAGCCAGCATGAGCAGTTCTTC.

V is TRBV6-5 and J is TRBJ2-1; D perhaps matches TRBD1 (5 bases). There are 13 residues in the CDR3. V lost 7 bases and J 2 bases, leaving 9 bases between the germline ends. Looked up from germline, CDR1 is MNHEY and CDR2 is SVGAGI. CDR3 DNA: TGTGCCAGCAAAGGGGCTGCCTACAATGAGCAGTTCTTC. This codes for CASKGAAYNEQFF.

Regarding this clone: The sample carries other DNA sequences with the same CDR3. The chain combines TRBV7-2 with TRBJ2-1; D unclear. Germline values: CDR1 SGHTA, CDR2 FQGNSA. V was pared by 4 bases and J by 3 bases, with 1 base between. This CDR3 region has 11 residues. The CDR3 DNA reads as TGTGCCAGCAGCTACTACAATGAGCAGTTCTTC. It is translated as CASSYYNEQFF.

This sequence joins TRBV6-1 and TRBJ1-2; 9 bases align to TRBD1. The CDR3 length is 14 residues. Germline CDR1 reads MNHNS; CDR2 reads SASEGT. V was clipped by 4 bases and J by 4 bases; unmatched bases: 4. The CDR3 bases are TGTGCCAGCAGTGCGGGACAGGGCGGCTATGGCTACACCTTC. It specifies CASSAGQGGYGYTF.

The chain carries TRBV15 and TRBJ1-4; 9 positions match TRBD1. This CDR3 comprises 15 residues. The V gene's germline CDR1 is LNHNV and CDR2 YYDKDF (reference sequence). After removal of 5 bases from V and 5 bases from J, the junction contained 6 bases not matched to a gene. CDR3: CATSGTGWGNEKLFF. The CDR3 bases are TGTGCCACCAGCGGGACAGGGTGGGGAAATGAAAAACTGTTTTTT. Combining the CDR3 with reference TRBV15 and TRBJ1-4 gives the whole variable domain DAMVIQNPRYQVTQFGKPVTLSCSQTLNHNVMYWYQQKSSQAPKLLFHYYDKDFNNEADTPDNFQSRRPNTSFCFLDIRSPGLGDTAMYLCATSGTGWGNEKLFFGSGTQLSVL.

This sequence joins TRBV18 and TRBJ1-2; D gene ambiguous. Germline CDR1 and CDR2: KGHSH and LQKENI. Trimming cost V 5 bases and J 6 bases, with 19 bases left between them. The CDR3 has 15 residues. CDR3 protein: CASSAATARWDGYTF. The CDR3 bases are TGTGCCAGCTCAGCGGCCACGGCAAGGTGGGATGGCTACACCTTC.

The gene calls are TRBV5-1 and TRBJ1-5; D gene ambiguous. The germline V gene encodes CDR1 SGHRS and CDR2 YFSETQ. Trimming pared 4 bases from V and 5 bases from J, leaving 13 bases between. This CDR3 is 14 amino acids long. DNA for the CDR3: TGCGCCAGCAGCCCAGACACACCCGATCAGCCCCAGCATTTT. This codes for CASSPDTPDQPQHF.

This clone was seen at least ten times. CDR3 residues: CASRPEWGTENTGELFF. In DNA, the CDR3 is TGTGCCAGCAGGCCGGAATGGGGGACAGAGAACACCGGGGAGCTGTTTTTT. The chain employs TRBV27 and TRBJ2-2, with 7 nucleotides matching TRBD1. The CDR3 length is 17 residues. After removal of 6 bases from V and 1 base from J, the junction contained 11 bases not matched to a gene. Germline values: CDR1 MNHEY, CDR2 SMNVEV (reference sequence).

This chain links TRBV28 with TRBJ1-5; tentatively, D is TRBD1 (6 bases). The germline V and J ends were trimmed by 6 bases and 0 bases, with 18 bases remaining between them. The CDR3 is made up of 17 amino acids. Germline loops: CDR1 MDHEN, CDR2 SYDVKM. This CDR3 is CASRPTQGSRSNQPQHF. CDR3 nucleotide sequence: TGTGCCAGCAGGCCTACTCAGGGGTCGCGTAGCAATCAGCCCCAGCATTTT.

The chain combines TRBV9 with TRBJ2-3; the match to TRBD1 covers 8 bases. In germline, CDR1 is SGDLS, CDR2 YYNGEE. Unmatched junction bases numbered 8, after V lost 4 bases and J lost 4 bases. CDR3 length equals 15 residues. The CDR3 sequence is CASSKDRVWADTQYF. Written as DNA, the CDR3 is TGTGCCAGCAGCAAGGACAGGGTTTGGGCAGATACGCAGTATTTT.

V and J are TRBV5-1 and TRBJ1-5, with D unclear. The germline V gene has CDR1 SGHRS and CDR2 YFSETQ. The CDR3 sequence is 15 residues long. V was pared by 2 bases and J by 2 bases, with 11 bases between. CDR3 sequence reads: CASSFDGQGNQPQHF. The CDR3 DNA is TGCGCCAGCAGCTTTGACGGGCAGGGCAATCAGCCCCAGCATTTT.

The chain joins TRBV28 to TRBJ1-3, with D unresolved. The V and J ends lost 3 bases and 8 bases respectively, with 11 bases between them. There are 13 residues in the CDR3. Germline values: CDR1 MDHEN, CDR2 SYDVKM. The CDR3 nucleotides are TGTGCCAGCAGTTTGTCAGGCGTGGACACCATATATTTT. It encodes CASSLSGVDTIYF.

The chain employs TRBV15 and TRBJ2-2; the D is unclear. Deletions cut 3 bases from V and 1 base from J, with 9 bases between. Germline loops: CDR1 LNHNV, CDR2 YYDKDF (reference sequence). The CDR3 sequence is 15 residues long. CDR3 sequence (DNA): TGTGCCACCAGCAGGTCAACAGTGAACACCGGGGAGCTGTTTTTT. This translates into CATSRSTVNTGELFF.

This clone was picked up a small number of times. V usage is TRBV5-1 and J usage is TRBJ1-3; D is possibly TRBD1 (6 bases). CDR3 length: 17 amino acids. Per the germline V gene, CDR1 is SGHRS and CDR2 is YFSETQ. Trimming took off 4 bases at V and 0 bases at J, with 17 bases between the two ends. The DNA of the CDR3 is TGCGCCAGCAGCCCCATCCCCCACAGGGACTCTGGAAACACCATATATTTT. Its translation: CASSPIPHRDSGNTIYF.

A note on this clone: This may be a read error: a much more frequent sequence differs by one nucleotide. The same CDR3 can be traced to other DNA sequences in this sample. The chain carries TRBV6-6 and TRBJ1-1; 7 bases fit TRBD1. The CDR3 is 14 amino acids. Trimming cost V 2 bases and J 1 base; bases outside gene matches: 1. Germline CDR1 and CDR2: MNHNY and SVGAGI (reference sequence). CDR3 nucleotide sequence: TGTGCCAGCAGTTACGGGACAGCGAACACTGAAGCTTTCTTT. Its protein is CASSYGTANTEAFF.

This clone was counted a few times. A much bigger clone sits one base away, suggesting this may be a read error. The chain links TRBV4-1 to TRBJ1-5, with D perhaps matching TRBD1 (5 bases). The CDR3 sequence is 13 residues long. The germline V gene encodes CDR1 MGHRA and CDR2 YSYEKL. The germline V and J ends were trimmed by 0 bases and 6 bases, with 6 bases remaining between them. This chain's CDR3 is CASSQERGQPQHF. CDR3 DNA: TGCGCCAGCAGCCAAGAAAGGGGTCAGCCCCAGCATTTT.

J is TRBJ2-7 and V is TRBV28, with D perhaps matching TRBD2 (5 bases). Trimming pared 6 bases from V and 2 bases from J, leaving 17 bases between. Looked up from germline, CDR1 is MDHEN and CDR2 is SYDVKM. The CDR3 consists of 15 residues. The CDR3 DNA reads TGTGCCAGCAGGCGAGACCCCGGGAAAACCTACGAGCAGTACTTC. Translation gives CASRRDPGKTYEQYF.